This is a list of T cell receptor beta chains from one sample in a study of control samples from healthy donors and cancer patients. The table came from immunoSEQ multiplex PCR; TCRdb's copy has only in-frame clones and leaves some out. This table has roughly 88,000 clones, approximately 93% appearing once. The sequencing input was blood. The receptors originated from a man between 18 and 35 years old in good health. The CDR3 runs from the conserved cysteine through the conserved F or W. Each record gives: clone size, J gene, D gene, V gene, CDR3 protein, CDR3 DNA. A D gene is named only where the DNA matches it firmly. Clone size, where shown, is once, few, many, or a class for clones that have expanded.

abundance: -
j_gene: TRBJ1-6
d_gene: -
v_gene: TRBV13
CDR3aa: CASSLWPPAGNSPLHF
CDR3nt: TGTGCCAGCAGCTTATGGCCTCCTGCGGGAAATTCACCCCTCCACTTT

abundance: few
j_gene: TRBJ2-2
d_gene: TRBD2
v_gene: TRBV29-1
CDR3aa: CSAYEREGLELFF
CDR3nt: TGCAGCGCGTACGAGCGGGAAGGATTGGAGCTGTTTTTT

abundance: once
j_gene: TRBJ2-4
d_gene: -
v_gene: TRBV3-1/TRBV3-2
CDR3aa: CASSQDLKGKGIQYF
CDR3nt: TGTGCCAGCAGCCAAGATCTAAAAGGGAAAGGCATTCAGTACTTC

abundance: -
j_gene: TRBJ2-2
d_gene: TRBD2
v_gene: TRBV3-1/TRBV3-2
CDR3aa: CASSLDSPMGPGGSTGELFF
CDR3nt: TGTGCCAGCAGCCTAGACTCTCCCATGGGTCCGGGAGGGAGCACCGGGGAGCTGTTTTTT

abundance: -
j_gene: TRBJ2-1
d_gene: TRBD2
v_gene: TRBV28
CDR3aa: CASGSGRPTYNEQFF
CDR3nt: TGTGCCAGCGGAAGCGGGAGGCCTACCTACAATGAGCAGTTCTTC

abundance: -
j_gene: TRBJ2-5
d_gene: TRBD1
v_gene: TRBV19
CDR3aa: CASSTDRVVGETQYF
CDR3nt: TGTGCCAGTAGTACCGACAGGGTGGTGGGAGAGACCCAGTACTTC

abundance: -
j_gene: TRBJ2-5
d_gene: -
v_gene: TRBV4-1
CDR3aa: CASSHRKGEGQETQYF
CDR3nt: TGCGCCAGCAGCCACCGGAAGGGAGAGGGCCAAGAGACCCAGTACTTC

abundance: -
j_gene: TRBJ1-6
d_gene: TRBD1
v_gene: TRBV2
CDR3aa: CASRERTGTQGSPLHF
CDR3nt: TGTGCCAGCAGGGAAAGGACAGGGACCCAGGGTTCACCCCTCCACTTT

abundance: -
j_gene: TRBJ2-1
d_gene: TRBD2
v_gene: TRBV9
CDR3aa: CASSVGLPGGLATYNEQFF
CDR3nt: TGTGCCAGCAGCGTAGGGCTACCGGGGGGACTAGCAACCTACAATGAGCAGTTCTTC

abundance: once
j_gene: TRBJ2-7
d_gene: TRBD1
v_gene: TRBV28
CDR3aa: CASSLWGTGGYEQYF
CDR3nt: TGTGCCAGCAGTTTATGGGGGACAGGGGGCTACGAGCAGTACTTC

abundance: many
j_gene: TRBJ2-7
d_gene: -
v_gene: TRBV13
CDR3aa: CASSLSGPLGGHSYEQYF
CDR3nt: TGTGCCAGCAGCTTATCAGGGCCCCTTGGGGGGCATTCCTACGAGCAGTACTTC

abundance: -
j_gene: TRBJ2-3
d_gene: -
v_gene: TRBV3-1/TRBV3-2
CDR3aa: CASSHGARDTTDTQYF
CDR3nt: TGTGCCAGCAGCCACGGAGCAAGGGACACGACAGATACGCAGTATTTT

abundance: -
j_gene: TRBJ1-2
d_gene: -
v_gene: TRBV4-1
CDR3aa: CASSQDGQVYGYTF
CDR3nt: TGCGCCAGCAGCCAAGACGGCCAGGTCTATGGCTACACCTTC

abundance: once
j_gene: TRBJ2-7
d_gene: -
v_gene: TRBV5-6
CDR3aa: CASSQGLSQYF
CDR3nt: TGTGCCAGCAGCCAAGGACTCTCTCAGTACTTC

abundance: -
j_gene: TRBJ1-2
d_gene: -
v_gene: TRBV11-2
CDR3aa: CASSSNQGSHGYTF
CDR3nt: TGTGCCAGCAGCTCCAATCAGGGGTCCCATGGCTACACCTTC

abundance: -
j_gene: TRBJ1-2
d_gene: -
v_gene: TRBV27
CDR3aa: CASRGGIGNYGYTF
CDR3nt: TGTGCCAGCAGGGGGGGGATTGGCAACTATGGCTACACCTTC

abundance: -
j_gene: TRBJ2-1
d_gene: -
v_gene: TRBV5-8
CDR3aa: CASSVAQDEQFF
CDR3nt: TGTGCCAGCAGCGTGGCACAGGATGAGCAGTTCTTC

abundance: -
j_gene: TRBJ1-2
d_gene: -
v_gene: TRBV6-2/TRBV6-3
CDR3aa: CASSSAAWNGYTF
CDR3nt: TGTGCCAGCAGTTCCGCGGCCTGGAATGGCTACACCTTC

abundance: few
j_gene: TRBJ2-1
d_gene: -
v_gene: TRBV19
CDR3aa: CASSTSRDYNEQFF
CDR3nt: TGTGCCAGTAGTACTTCACGGGACTACAATGAGCAGTTCTTC

abundance: -
j_gene: TRBJ2-3
d_gene: TRBD2
v_gene: TRBV6-2/TRBV6-3
CDR3aa: CASTPRGGGTDTQYF
CDR3nt: TGTGCCAGCACCCCTCGGGGGGGAGGCACAGATACGCAGTATTTT

abundance: once
j_gene: TRBJ1-5
d_gene: -
v_gene: TRBV7-9
CDR3aa: CASSLGQSNQPQHF
CDR3nt: TGTGCCAGCAGCTTAGGACAGAGCAATCAGCCCCAGCATTTT

abundance: -
j_gene: TRBJ1-2
d_gene: -
v_gene: TRBV30
CDR3aa: CAWSVRGRSYGYTF
CDR3nt: TGTGCCTGGAGTGTAAGGGGCCGGAGCTATGGCTACACCTTC

abundance: -
j_gene: TRBJ2-1
d_gene: -
v_gene: TRBV11-2
CDR3aa: CASSLDGGGANEQFF
CDR3nt: TGTGCCAGCAGCTTGGATGGGGGGGGCGCGAATGAGCAGTTCTTC

abundance: -
j_gene: TRBJ1-1
d_gene: TRBD1
v_gene: TRBV9
CDR3aa: CASSVAATGPGEAFF
CDR3nt: TGTGCCAGCAGCGTAGCCGCGACAGGGCCGGGTGAAGCTTTCTTT

abundance: -
j_gene: TRBJ2-5
d_gene: -
v_gene: TRBV14
CDR3aa: CASSYQETQYF
CDR3nt: TGTGCCAGCAGCTACCAAGAGACCCAGTACTTC

abundance: -
j_gene: TRBJ2-7
d_gene: -
v_gene: TRBV20-1
CDR3aa: CSVGSEQYF
CDR3nt: TGCAGTGTGGGCTCCGAGCAGTACTTC

abundance: -
j_gene: TRBJ2-7
d_gene: -
v_gene: TRBV6-1
CDR3aa: CASSDTGLGHPYEQYF
CDR3nt: TGTGCCAGCAGTGACACAGGGCTGGGACACCCCTACGAGCAGTACTTC

abundance: -
j_gene: TRBJ2-7
d_gene: TRBD1
v_gene: TRBV5-6
CDR3aa: CASSFGTGGYEQYF
CDR3nt: TGTGCCAGCAGCTTTGGGACAGGGGGCTACGAGCAGTACTTC

abundance: -
j_gene: TRBJ2-7
d_gene: TRBD1
v_gene: TRBV7-6
CDR3aa: CASSTSLDRGGHYEQYF
CDR3nt: TGTGCCAGCAGCACATCCCTGGACAGGGGTGGCCACTACGAGCAGTACTTC

abundance: -
j_gene: TRBJ2-1
d_gene: TRBD2
v_gene: TRBV7-8
CDR3aa: CASSPPGLSYYEQFF
CDR3nt: TGTGCCAGCAGCCCTCCGGGACTATCTTATTATGAGCAGTTCTTC

abundance: -
j_gene: TRBJ1-4
d_gene: -
v_gene: TRBV28
CDR3aa: CASRFQGSEKLFF
CDR3nt: TGTGCCAGCAGATTTCAGGGCTCTGAAAAACTGTTTTTT

abundance: -
j_gene: TRBJ1-2
d_gene: TRBD1
v_gene: TRBV5-1
CDR3aa: CASSFGGQGYGYTF
CDR3nt: TGCGCCAGCAGCTTTGGTGGACAGGGCTATGGCTACACCTTC

abundance: once
j_gene: TRBJ1-1
d_gene: -
v_gene: TRBV10-3
CDR3aa: CAIGAGTEAFF
CDR3nt: TGTGCCATCGGCGCGGGTACTGAAGCTTTCTTT

abundance: -
j_gene: TRBJ2-1
d_gene: -
v_gene: TRBV7-6
CDR3aa: CASSLFRGAGNEQFF
CDR3nt: TGTGCCAGCAGCTTATTCAGGGGGGCGGGCAATGAGCAGTTCTTC

abundance: -
j_gene: TRBJ2-3
d_gene: TRBD2
v_gene: TRBV11-3
CDR3aa: CASSLGLGADTQYF
CDR3nt: TGTGCCAGCAGTCTAGGACTAGGGGCAGATACGCAGTATTTT

abundance: -
j_gene: TRBJ2-5
d_gene: TRBD1
v_gene: TRBV4-1
CDR3aa: CASSQRTGEETQYF
CDR3nt: TGCGCCAGCAGCCAACGGACAGGGGAAGAGACCCAGTACTTC

abundance: -
j_gene: TRBJ1-5
d_gene: TRBD1
v_gene: TRBV6-5
CDR3aa: CASSYSRTGRAPF
CDR3nt: TGTGCCAGCAGTTACTCGCGGACAGGGAGAGCCCCCTTT

abundance: once
j_gene: TRBJ2-1
d_gene: -
v_gene: TRBV9
CDR3aa: CASSSSGGGVGPHEQFF
CDR3nt: TGTGCCAGCAGCTCATCGGGGGGCGGGGTCGGTCCGCATGAGCAGTTCTTC

abundance: once
j_gene: TRBJ2-2
d_gene: -
v_gene: TRBV7-2
CDR3aa: CASSPDNFLNTGELFF
CDR3nt: TGTGCCAGCAGCCCGGACAACTTCTTGAACACCGGGGAGCTGTTTTTT

abundance: -
j_gene: TRBJ1-1
d_gene: -
v_gene: TRBV5-1
CDR3aa: CASSLGDTSGTEAFF
CDR3nt: TGCGCCAGCAGCTTGGGGGACACCTCTGGGACTGAAGCTTTCTTT

abundance: -
j_gene: TRBJ1-2
d_gene: -
v_gene: TRBV19
CDR3aa: CASSIGRDTYGYTF
CDR3nt: TGTGCCAGTAGTATAGGCCGGGACACCTATGGCTACACCTTC

abundance: -
j_gene: TRBJ1-3
d_gene: -
v_gene: TRBV5-6
CDR3aa: CASSLFGVLSSGNTIYF
CDR3nt: TGTGCCAGCAGCTTGTTCGGGGTCCTGAGCTCTGGAAACACCATATATTTT

abundance: -
j_gene: TRBJ1-6
d_gene: -
v_gene: TRBV24-1
CDR3aa: CATSDLEGDTTNSPLHF
CDR3nt: TGTGCCACCAGTGATTTAGAGGGCGACACGACCAATTCACCCCTCCACTTT

abundance: -
j_gene: TRBJ2-1
d_gene: -
v_gene: TRBV7-6
CDR3aa: CASSLARLASTYNEQFF
CDR3nt: TGTGCCAGCAGCTTAGCGAGGTTAGCCTCTACCTACAATGAGCAGTTCTTC

abundance: once
j_gene: TRBJ1-5
d_gene: -
v_gene: TRBV7-8
CDR3aa: CASSAHRDNQPQHF
CDR3nt: TGTGCCAGCAGCGCCCACCGGGACAATCAGCCCCAGCATTTT

abundance: -
j_gene: TRBJ2-1
d_gene: -
v_gene: TRBV15
CDR3aa: CATSRSWLANYNEQFF
CDR3nt: TGTGCCACCAGCAGATCGTGGCTAGCGAATTACAATGAGCAGTTCTTC

abundance: -
j_gene: TRBJ2-3
d_gene: -
v_gene: TRBV19
CDR3aa: CASSSRGTDTQYF
CDR3nt: TGTGCCAGTAGTAGCAGGGGCACAGATACGCAGTATTTT

abundance: once
j_gene: TRBJ2-1
d_gene: TRBD2
v_gene: TRBV30
CDR3aa: CAWRGGLAGEPSSYNEQFF
CDR3nt: TGTGCCTGGAGGGGGGGACTAGCGGGAGAACCGAGCTCCTACAATGAGCAGTTCTTC